The next 19 T cell receptor beta chains were all read from a single sample in a study of identical twins. TCRdb fed the 5' RACE reads into MiXCR, producing one record per CDR3 protein. The sample carries about 250,000 distinct CDR3 sequences, about 8.9% recorded once. This same sample was also part of a study on yellow fever vaccine responses in identical twins.

The sample was CD8+ T cells sorted from blood. The source is a young woman in good health.

The chain has TRBV4-1 and TRBJ2-1; 10 bases agree with TRBD2. J lost 4 bases, V lost 3 bases, and 9 bases had no gene match. Germline CDR1 and CDR2: MGHRA and YSYEKL. CDR3 length: 17 residues. The CDR3 region is CASSHGQREGIYNEQFF. The CDR3 DNA reads as TGCGCCAGCAGCCATGGCCAGCGGGAGGGAATATACAATGAGCAGTTCTTC.

The rearrangement joins TRBV7-9 to TRBJ2-5; a possible D gene is TRBD2 (5 bases). V dropped 2 bases and J dropped 5 bases, with 12 bases sitting between them. Germline V gives CDR1 SEHNR, CDR2 FQNEAQ (reference sequence). The CDR3 is made up of 14 amino acids. In nucleotides, the CDR3 is TGTGCCAGCAGCTTATACGGGGTAGAGGAGACCCAGTACTTC. This encodes CASSLYGVEETQYF.

This chain joins TRBV7-9 and TRBJ2-1, with 10 bases aligning to TRBD1. Trimming at V came to 5 bases and at J to 8 bases, leaving 24 bases not matched to a gene. The CDR3 is made up of 20 amino acids. Per the germline V gene, CDR1 is SEHNR and CDR2 is FQNEAQ (reference sequence). The CDR3 spells CASSHPIQGQGYNLWDEQFF. Here the CDR3 DNA reads TGTGCCAGCAGCCATCCTATCCAGGGACAGGGGTATAACCTGTGGGATGAGCAGTTCTTC. Using reference TRBV7-9 and TRBJ2-1 for the parts outside the CDR3, the full variable domain is DTGVSQNPRHKITKRGQNVTFRCDPISEHNRLYWYRQTLGQGPEFLTYFQNEAQLEKSRLLSDRFSAERPKGSFSTLEIQRTEQGDSAMYLCASSHPIQGQGYNLWDEQFFGPGTRLTVL.

This chain uses TRBV19 with TRBJ2-1; 13 nucleotides match TRBD2. V trimming: 10 bases; J trimming: 3 bases; junction bases outside the gene matches: 12. The CDR3 runs 17 residues. Germline V gene data show CDR1 as LNHDA and CDR2 as SQIVND (reference sequence). CDR3 loop: CATSLAGGPSVYNEQFF. DNA of the CDR3: TGTGCCACCTCACTAGCGGGAGGGCCCTCGGTCTACAATGAGCAGTTCTTC. Variable domain in full (rest from reference TRBV19 and TRBJ2-1): DGGITQSPKYLFRKEGQNVTLSCEQNLNHDAMYWYRQDPGQGLRLIYYSQIVNDFQKGDIAEGYSVSREKKESFPLTVTSAQKNPTAFYLCATSLAGGPSVYNEQFFGPGTRLTVL.

This clonotype was observed at least ten times. This chain joins TRBV20-1 and TRBJ2-7; a possible D gene is TRBD2 (6 bases). The germline gives CDR1 DFQATT, CDR2 SNEGSKA (reference sequence). V gave up 7 bases and J gave up 3 bases, with 19 bases separating them. The length of the CDR3 is 14 residues. The CDR3 here is CSVPPASENYEQYF. In DNA, the CDR3 is TGCAGTGTCCCCCCGGCTAGCGAGAACTACGAGCAGTACTTC.

The V call is TRBV7-9, the J call TRBJ2-5; no clear D. CDR3 length equals 13 residues. V gave up 2 bases and J gave up 1 base, with 5 bases separating them. The germline CDR1 and CDR2 sequences are SEHNR and FQNEAQ (reference sequence). The CDR3 spells CASSLKLQETQYF. DNA of the CDR3: TGTGCCAGCAGCTTAAAACTCCAAGAGACCCAGTACTTC. Using reference TRBV7-9 and TRBJ2-5 for the parts outside the CDR3, the full variable domain is DTGVSQNPRHKITKRGQNVTFRCDPISEHNRLYWYRQTLGQGPEFLTYFQNEAQLEKSRLLSDRFSAERPKGSFSTLEIQRTEQGDSAMYLCASSLKLQETQYFGPGTRLLVL.

The chain joins TRBV3-1 to TRBJ2-7, with D unclear. The germline gives CDR1 LGHDT, CDR2 YNNKEL (reference sequence). V was cut by 0 bases and J by 1 base, with 13 bases left in between. This CDR3 has 16 amino acids. DNA for the CDR3: TGTGCCAGCAGCCAAGACTCGCTAGTTCAATCCTACGAGCAGTACTTC. Residues: CASSQDSLVQSYEQYF.

This clonotype was seen more than once but under ten times. V is TRBV27 and J is TRBJ1-2; tentative D call: TRBD1 (5 bases). The CDR3 spans 13 residues. Trimming left V 6 bases short and J 8 bases short, with 16 bases between. Per germline, CDR1 MNHEY and CDR2 SMNVEV (reference sequence). The CDR3 coding sequence is TGTGCCAGCAGCCAGGGAAGTATAAGGGGCTACACCTTC. It is translated as CASSQGSIRGYTF.

This clonotype was counted ten times or more. This chain connects TRBV7-9 to TRBJ2-5; TRBD1 aligns across 7 bases. CDR3 length equals 14 residues. The V segment lost 6 bases and the J segment 5 bases; nucleotides outside the gene matches: 9. Germline V lookup: CDR1 SEHNR, CDR2 FQNEAQ (reference sequence). The CDR3 loop is CASSHTGAGETQYF. The CDR3 DNA is TGTGCCAGCAGTCATACAGGGGCAGGGGAGACCCAGTACTTC.

The rearrangement uses TRBV10-3 and TRBJ2-5, with TRBD1 matching 7 bases. Germline-derived CDR1 and CDR2 are ENHRY and SYGVKD. With V trimmed by 6 bases and J by 5 bases, 9 bases remained unmatched. The CDR3 spans 14 residues. CDR3 coding DNA: TGTGCCATCAGACGACAGGGAGTTGACGAGACCCAGTACTTC. Translated: CAIRRQGVDETQYF.

This clonotype has at least ten counts. The V and J genes are TRBV11-2 and TRBJ2-1; 10 nucleotides agree with TRBD1. CDR3 length equals 18 residues. CDR1 and CDR2 (germline): SGHAT, FQNNGV. The V gene end was trimmed by 5 bases and the J gene end by 0 bases; junction bases not matched to a gene: 10. CDR3 coding DNA: TGTGCCAGCAGCGCAAACCGGGACAGGGGTGGCTCCTACAATGAGCAGTTCTTC. Translating it yields CASSANRDRGGSYNEQFF.

A few counts support this clonotype. The chain joins TRBV28 to TRBJ1-2; TRBD1 might be the D (6 bases). V was shortened by 5 bases and J by 0 bases, with 10 bases between the two germline ends. CDR3 size: 14 residues. In germline, CDR1 is MDHEN, CDR2 SYDVKM. CDR3 nucleotide sequence: TGTGCCAGCAGTCCACAGGGATCTAACTATGGCTACACCTTC. This translates into CASSPQGSNYGYTF.

The chain carries TRBV27 and TRBJ2-7; a weak D match, TRBD1 (6 bases). The CDR3 covers 15 residues. With 8 bases removed from V and 3 bases from J, the gap between germline ends came to 20 bases. From germline, CDR1 is MNHEY and CDR2 SMNVEV (reference sequence). This CDR3 reads CASAMGHSLSYEQYF. As DNA, the CDR3 is TGTGCCAGCGCCATGGGACACTCATTGAGCTACGAGCAGTACTTC.

This clonotype was seen at least ten times. The chain has TRBV6-2 or TRBV6-3 and TRBJ2-1; 8 bases are a match to TRBD2. This CDR3 has 15 residues. V lost 6 bases, J lost 6 bases, and 10 bases stayed unmatched. Per the germline V gene, CDR1 is MNHEY and CDR2 is SVGEGT. This CDR3 is CASRASGREANEQFF. DNA for the CDR3: TGTGCCAGCAGAGCGAGCGGGAGAGAGGCCAATGAGCAGTTCTTC.

This clonotype was detected once. V usage is TRBV7-9 and J usage is TRBJ2-3; no definite D call. The CDR3 is 13 residues long. V dropped 1 base and J dropped 5 bases, with 7 bases sitting between them. Germline CDR1 is SEHNR and CDR2 is FQNEAQ (reference sequence). In DNA, the CDR3 is TGTGCCAGCAGCTTAGTATTAGGAGATACGCAGTATTTT. Its translation is CASSLVLGDTQYF.

Ten or more counts support this clonotype. The chain carries TRBV28 and TRBJ2-3; TRBD2 matches 9 bases. The V segment lost 4 bases and the J segment 6 bases; nucleotides outside the gene matches: 8. This CDR3 is 15 amino acids long. The V gene's germline CDR1 is MDHEN and CDR2 SYDVKM. CDR3 sequence reads: CASSSGLAFEDTQYF. In DNA form, the CDR3 reads TGTGCCAGCAGTTCAGGACTAGCGTTCGAGGATACGCAGTATTTT.

This clonotype was seen more than once but under ten times. The chain has TRBV4-2 and TRBJ1-5; 7 nucleotides match TRBD1. The CDR3 length is 18 residues. J was trimmed by 1 base and V by 1 base; bases with no gene match: 10. In germline, CDR1 is LGHNA, CDR2 YNFKEQ. The CDR3 nucleotides are TGTGCCAGCAGCCAAGTAGGATTGGACAGGAGGAGCAATCAGCCCCAGCATTTT. Its protein is CASSQVGLDRRSNQPQHF.

This clonotype came up many times. This chain links TRBV12-3 or TRBV12-4 with TRBJ2-1; 9 bases agree with TRBD2. V lost 6 bases to trimming and J lost 6 bases; unmatched junction nucleotides: 9. This CDR3 region has 15 residues. In DNA, the CDR3 is TGTGCCAGCAGCGGGTCTAGCGGGGTAATCAATGAGCAGTTCTTC. It is translated as CASSGSSGVINEQFF.

Many counts were recorded for this clonotype. The chain couples TRBV6-5 to TRBJ2-3; D is ambiguous. Germline V CDR1 and CDR2: MNHEY, SVGAGI. This CDR3 is built from 13 residues. V gave up 2 bases and J gave up 3 bases, with 6 bases separating them. In DNA form, the CDR3 reads TGTGCCAGCAGTTACGTGGGGACAGATACGCAGTATTTT. Residues: CASSYVGTDTQYF.